Sequencing of this T cell receptor (beta chain) was carried out in a study of T cell changes during pregnancy in multiple sclerosis (dated by TCRdb to about 2019). With respect to the entire study: In women with multiple sclerosis, the researchers looked at how the T cell repertoire shifted as pregnancy progressed.

The germline V gene (reference sequence) yields GTSNPN for CDR1 and SVGIG for CDR2. Including the terminal cysteine and phenylalanine, the CDR3 comprises 12 residues. The sequence is cut down to CDR3 DNA, 36 bases in frame from base 1. The V end gives up 2 bases and the J end 7 bases, leaving 2 bases in the junction not matched to a gene. With regard to this clone: Its antigen is unknown. There are no base qualities to consult, and no much larger clone falls within one base.

The library relied on the immunoSEQ multiplex PCR assay. TCRdb retrieved this table from immuneACCESS and kept in-frame rearrangements only. Not all clones are present; in checked studies, unresolved V genes account for under half, and no reason is known for the remainder. For this sample the table gives 25,000 to 40,000 clones, of which about 89% were detected only once. The top ten hold approximately 5.8% of the sample. The sequence was obtained from a female donor with multiple sclerosis, enrolled in a pregnancy study. The chain was built from TRBV30 and TRBJ1-2; TRBD1 matches 9 bases in the middle. This material consisted of CD8+ T cells from peripheral blood mononuclear cells, taken in the second trimester of pregnancy. The bases are TGTGCCTGGAGTCGGACAGGGGTTGGCTACACCTTC. Translated, it gives CAWSRTGVGYTF.